The TCR beta chain described here comes from a study of beta chain features in type 1 diabetes. Study summary: The samples had approximately 110 million sorted cells examined in all.

With regard to this clone: Its antigen is unknown.

Findings and limits, study-wide: High TCR expression in some cells could lead to their over-representation in cDNA sequencing. Among patients with Type 1 diabetes, TCRB CDR3s were moderately but significantly shorter in every one of the four CD4+ subsets.

The sequenced template was cDNA made from the entire isolated RNA. Here immunoSEQ multiplex PCR was the method, and the copy in TCRdb shows in-frame clones only, minus some. The sample shows 310,000 or so clones, 11% of them seen only once. The clonotype comes from a woman under 40 in good health. The sequenced material came from naive CD4+ T cells from blood.

The CDR3 DNA reads TGTGCCAGCAGCGCCCGCTGGGACAGGGGCACAGATACGCAGTATTTT. Its translation: CASSARWDRGTDTQYF. The V gene is TRBV7-9, the J gene TRBJ2-3; 9 nucleotides line up with TRBD1. Losses at the gene ends were 5 bases for V and 1 base for J; bases not matched to a gene: 7. CDR1 is SEHNR and CDR2 is FQNEAQ in the germline V gene (reference sequence). The CDR3 consists of 16 residues.